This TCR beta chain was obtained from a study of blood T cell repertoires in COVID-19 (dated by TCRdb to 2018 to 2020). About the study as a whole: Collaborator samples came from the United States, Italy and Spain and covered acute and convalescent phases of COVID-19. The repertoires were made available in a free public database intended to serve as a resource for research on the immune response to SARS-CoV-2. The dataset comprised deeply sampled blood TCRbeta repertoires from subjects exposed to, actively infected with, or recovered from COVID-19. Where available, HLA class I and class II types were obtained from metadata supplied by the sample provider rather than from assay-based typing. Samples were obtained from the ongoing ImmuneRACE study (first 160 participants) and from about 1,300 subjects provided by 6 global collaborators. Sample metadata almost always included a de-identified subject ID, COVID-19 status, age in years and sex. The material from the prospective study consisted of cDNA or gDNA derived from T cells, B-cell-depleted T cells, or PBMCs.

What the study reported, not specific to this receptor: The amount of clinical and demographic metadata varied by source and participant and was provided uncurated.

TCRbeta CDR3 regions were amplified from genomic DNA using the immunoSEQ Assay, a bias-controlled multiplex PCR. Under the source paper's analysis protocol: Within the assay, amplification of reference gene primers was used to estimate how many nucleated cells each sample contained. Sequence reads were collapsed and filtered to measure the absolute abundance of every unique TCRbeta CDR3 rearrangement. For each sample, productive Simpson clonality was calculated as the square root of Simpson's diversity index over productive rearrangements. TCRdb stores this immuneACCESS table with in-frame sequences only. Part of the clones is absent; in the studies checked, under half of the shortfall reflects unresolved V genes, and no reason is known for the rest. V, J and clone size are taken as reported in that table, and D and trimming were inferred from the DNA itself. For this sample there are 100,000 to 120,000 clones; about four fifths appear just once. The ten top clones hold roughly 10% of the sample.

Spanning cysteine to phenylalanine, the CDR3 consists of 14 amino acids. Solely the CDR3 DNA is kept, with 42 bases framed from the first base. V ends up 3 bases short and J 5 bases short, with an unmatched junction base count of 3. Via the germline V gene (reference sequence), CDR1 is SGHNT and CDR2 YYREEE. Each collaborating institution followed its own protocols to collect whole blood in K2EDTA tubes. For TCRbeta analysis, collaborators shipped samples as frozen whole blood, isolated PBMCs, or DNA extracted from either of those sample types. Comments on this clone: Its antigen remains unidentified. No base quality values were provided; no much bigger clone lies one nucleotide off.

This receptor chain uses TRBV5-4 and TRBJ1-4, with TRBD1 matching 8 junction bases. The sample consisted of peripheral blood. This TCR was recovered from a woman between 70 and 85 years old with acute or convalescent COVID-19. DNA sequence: TGTGCCAGCAGCTCACAGGGGGTAAATGAAAAACTGTTTTTT. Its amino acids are CASSSQGVNEKLFF.